This T cell receptor (beta chain) derives from a study of blood T cell repertoires in COVID-19. At the level of the study: Sources were T cells, B-cell-depleted T cells, or PBMCs; the material itself was cDNA or gDNA.

Per the original methods: For nucleated cells, counts were estimated from reference gene primer amplification. The assay was immunoSEQ multiplex PCR, and TCRdb's table has in-frame clones only and misses some. That table furnishes V, J and clone size, whereas the DNA furnished D and trimming. The table has 130,000 to 150,000 clones, approximately 84% seen once. CDR1 is SGHTA and CDR2 is FQGTGA in the germline V gene. The CDR3 length is 16 residues. V lost 2 bases and J 5 bases, leaving 15 bases between the germline ends. The gene calls are TRBV7-3 and TRBJ2-2; TRBD2 might be the D (7 bases). The sample comprised peripheral blood. The sequence was collected from a human donor with acute or convalescent COVID-19. The donor label of this sample is uncertain. CDR3: CASSLSGGGKTGELFF. The CDR3, as DNA: TGTGCCAGCAGCTTATCAGGCGGGGGCAAGACCGGGGAGCTGTTTTTT.